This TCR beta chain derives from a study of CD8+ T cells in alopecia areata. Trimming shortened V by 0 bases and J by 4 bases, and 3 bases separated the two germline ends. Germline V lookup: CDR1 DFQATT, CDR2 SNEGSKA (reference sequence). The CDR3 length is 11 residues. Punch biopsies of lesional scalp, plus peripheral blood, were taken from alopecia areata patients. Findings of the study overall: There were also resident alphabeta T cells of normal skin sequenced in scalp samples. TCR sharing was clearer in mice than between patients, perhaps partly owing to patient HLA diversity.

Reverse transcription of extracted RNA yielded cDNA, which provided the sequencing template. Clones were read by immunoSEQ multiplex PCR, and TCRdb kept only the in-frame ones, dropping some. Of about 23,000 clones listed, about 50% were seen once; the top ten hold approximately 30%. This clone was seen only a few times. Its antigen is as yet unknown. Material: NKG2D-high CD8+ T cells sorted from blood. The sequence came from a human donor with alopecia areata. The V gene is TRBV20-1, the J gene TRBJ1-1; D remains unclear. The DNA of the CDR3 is TGCAGTGCTAGAGATGGCACTGAAGCTTTCTTT. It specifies CSARDGTEAFF.